This entry is about one TCR beta chain. Method: immunoSEQ multiplex PCR; TCRdb's copy keeps in-frame clones and lacks some. This table holds fewer than 200,000 clones, around four fifths found once. The data belong to a study of blood T cell repertoires in COVID-19. Overall study: Material from acute and convalescent COVID-19 was sourced from the United States, Italy and Spain.

Germline CDR1 is MGHRA and CDR2 is YSYEKL. The CDR3 loop spans 16 amino acids. The V and J ends lost 4 bases and 5 bases respectively, with 21 bases between them. Living in under 30 US areas, the participants were between roughly 18 and 95 years of age. Clinical history reported by participants formed the basis on which cohorts were assigned. Specimen: PBMCs or T cells enriched from blood (not recorded which). The clonotype originates from a woman aged 50 to 60 in a cohort exposed to, infected with or recovered from COVID-19 (not recorded which). The chain is built from TRBV4-1 and TRBJ2-7, with a possible D match to TRBD1 (6 bases). As DNA, the CDR3 is TGCGCCAGCAGCCCACGGCGACAGGTTGTCGGCGACGAGCAGTACTTC. Amino acid sequence: CASSPRRQVVGDEQYF.